This T cell receptor (beta chain) emerged from a study of blood T cells in healthy people across ages. Regarding the study as a whole: Estimated diversity across one million T cells was deemed an underestimate. More naive CD4+ cells and higher diversity marked long-lived donors relative to aged donors.

Germline V gene lookup returns CDR1 DFQATT and CDR2 SNEGSKA (reference sequence). Trimming shortened V by 0 bases and J by 4 bases, and 6 bases separated the two germline ends. This CDR3 comprises 13 residues. Comment on this clonotype: What it binds is not known.

Using a J-beta primer mix together with a sample-barcoded 5' primer, a second PCR was run for 7 to 11 cycles. Each cDNA molecule was tagged by a template-switch adaptor with 12 random nucleotides. Each of the samples gave a minimum of 2.5 million paired-end reads that contained CDR3. MiXCR was run by TCRdb on the 5' RACE reads, yielding one entry per CDR3 protein. The sample comprises over 750,000 distinct CDR3 sequences, approximately 25% of which are singletons, and roughly 9% rests with the top ten. These sequences were also reported in another study, on T cells of mothers and their children.

The sample comprised blood. The V gene is TRBV20-1, the J gene TRBJ1-4; no firm D call. The origin of this receptor is a boy aged 5-17 years in good health. The CDR3 coding sequence is TGCAGTGCTAGAGAGGAGAATAATGAAAAACTGTTTTTT. It encodes CSAREENNEKLFF.